This T cell receptor (beta chain) was captured in a study of post-analysis software for immune sequencing data. Study in general: The disease courses covered relapsing-remitting, secondary progressive and progressive-relapsing multiple sclerosis. Regarding the study as a whole: A significant reduction in normalized Chao1 diversity was observed in multiple sclerosis patients versus controls. There were roughly 5 TRBV segments more frequent in patients than controls, and TRBV5-6, TRBV5-1 and TRBV20-1 were among them. Strong same-batch co-clustering of samples appeared with F measure clustering.

Unique molecular identifiers were carried by the TCR beta cDNA libraries. One entry per CDR3 protein, called by TCRdb with MiXCR from the PCR reads. The sample has some 260,000 distinct CDR3 sequences, 35% to 40% seen once. CDR1 is LGHDT and CDR2 is YNNKEL in the germline V gene (reference sequence). The ends lost 4 bases at V and 7 bases at J; junction bases unmatched: 6. The CDR3 loop spans 15 amino acids. This clonotype was seen many times. Its antigen is not identified. The sequencing input was blood. This chain connects TRBV3-1 to TRBJ1-5; 11 positions agree with TRBD1. This receptor was taken from a girl aged 5 to 17 with multiple sclerosis. CDR3 amino acids: CASSLGQGASQPQHF. In nucleotides, the CDR3 is TGTGCCAGCAGCCTCGGACAGGGGGCAAGCCAGCCCCAGCATTTT.